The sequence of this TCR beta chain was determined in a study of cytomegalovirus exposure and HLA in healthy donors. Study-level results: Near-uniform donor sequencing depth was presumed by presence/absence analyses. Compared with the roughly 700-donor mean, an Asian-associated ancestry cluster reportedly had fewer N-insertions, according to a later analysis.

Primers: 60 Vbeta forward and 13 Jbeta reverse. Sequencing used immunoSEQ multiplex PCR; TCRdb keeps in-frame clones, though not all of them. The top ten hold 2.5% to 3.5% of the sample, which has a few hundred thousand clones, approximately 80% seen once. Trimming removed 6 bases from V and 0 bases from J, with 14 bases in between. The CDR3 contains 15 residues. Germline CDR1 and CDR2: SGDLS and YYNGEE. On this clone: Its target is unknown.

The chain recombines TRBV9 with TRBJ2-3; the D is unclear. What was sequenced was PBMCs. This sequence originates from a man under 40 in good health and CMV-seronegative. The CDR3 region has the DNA TGTGCCAGCACCCCCGACGGGTTCAGCACAGATACGCAGTATTTT. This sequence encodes CASTPDGFSTDTQYF.